This record covers a single T cell receptor (beta chain). The antigen remains undetermined. This sample stems from a study of response to subunit inactivated influenza vaccine. Study results and caveats: With each seasonal influenza vaccination, the authors suggested, few new T cells are recruited.

TCRdb re-called the RT-PCR reads through MiXCR, storing one row per CDR3 protein. The table includes a few hundred thousand distinct CDR3 sequences, 11% to 15% detected once. This receptor was obtained from a man aged 45-60 years who received an inactivated influenza vaccine. Specimen: PBMCs from blood, collected 11 to 12 days after vaccination.

The CDR3 region has the DNA TGCGCCAGCAGCCCACAGGGACCCACTGAAGCTTTCTTT. It yields the protein CASSPQGPTEAFF. This rearrangement joins TRBV5-1 to TRBJ1-1; TRBD1 might be the D (6 bases). Germline CDR1 reads SGHRS; CDR2 reads YFSETQ. The CDR3 extends over 13 amino acids. Trimming left V 4 bases short and J 4 bases short, with 11 bases between.